This T cell receptor beta chain was sequenced in a study of blood T cell repertoires in COVID-19 (dated by TCRdb to 2018 to 2020). Regarding the study in general: Samples from collaborators originated in the United States, Italy and Spain and spanned both the acute and convalescent phases of COVID-19. The prospective study material was composed of cDNA or gDNA derived from T cells, B-cell-depleted T cells, or PBMCs. The dataset comprised deeply sampled blood TCRbeta repertoires from subjects exposed to, actively infected with, or recovered from COVID-19. The repertoires were made available in a free public database intended to serve as a resource for research on the immune response to SARS-CoV-2. The samples were drawn from the first 160 participants of the ongoing ImmuneRACE study and from 1,254 subjects provided by 6 global collaborators. A de-identified subject ID, COVID-19 status, age in years and sex were almost always included in the sample metadata. Where HLA class I and class II types were available, the types were taken from metadata supplied by the sample provider, not from assay-based typing. Beyond this particular receptor, the publication reports: How much clinical and demographic metadata was included differed by source and by participant, and the metadata was provided uncurated.

Collaborating institutions collected whole blood in K2EDTA tubes following their own protocols. Collaborator samples were shipped for TCRbeta analysis as frozen whole blood, isolated PBMCs, or DNA extracted from either sample type. The immunoSEQ Assay, a bias-controlled multiplex PCR, was used to amplify TCRbeta CDR3 regions from genomic DNA. The authors' analysis ran thus. Within the assay, amplification of reference gene primers was used to estimate how many nucleated cells each sample contained. To quantify the absolute abundance of each unique TCRbeta CDR3 rearrangement, sequence reads were collapsed and filtered. Productive Simpson clonality was computed per sample as the square root of Simpson's diversity index over productive rearrangements. TCRdb retrieved this table from immuneACCESS and kept in-frame rearrangements only. Not all clones are present; in checked studies, unresolved V genes account for under half, and no reason is known for the remainder. V and J calls and clone size are those listed in that table; D and trimming were worked out from the DNA. Across this sample there are 350,000 to 450,000 clones, with 70% to 90% seen only once. The ten largest clones capture around 3% of the sample.

The CDR3 holds 14 amino acids from the cysteine to the phenylalanine. CDR3 DNA only is kept here, 42 bases in frame from base 1. The junction shows trimming of 5 bases on V and 0 bases on J, and the gene matches do not reach 2 bases of it. The germline V gene supplies CDR1 SGHTA and CDR2 FQGNSA. This clone appeared a single time. The antigen it binds to is not known. No per-base quality is available; no much larger clone lies one base away. Distinct nucleotide sequences in the sample also encode this CDR3. This sequence uses TRBV7-2 and TRBJ2-7; TRBD2 lines up with 9 middle nucleotides. This sequence originates from a human donor in a cohort sampled during active COVID-19. Material for sequencing was peripheral blood. In nucleotide form, the sequence is TGTGCCAGCAGCCCGGGACTAGCCTCCTACGAGCAGTACTTC. Its protein product is CASSPGLASYEQYF.